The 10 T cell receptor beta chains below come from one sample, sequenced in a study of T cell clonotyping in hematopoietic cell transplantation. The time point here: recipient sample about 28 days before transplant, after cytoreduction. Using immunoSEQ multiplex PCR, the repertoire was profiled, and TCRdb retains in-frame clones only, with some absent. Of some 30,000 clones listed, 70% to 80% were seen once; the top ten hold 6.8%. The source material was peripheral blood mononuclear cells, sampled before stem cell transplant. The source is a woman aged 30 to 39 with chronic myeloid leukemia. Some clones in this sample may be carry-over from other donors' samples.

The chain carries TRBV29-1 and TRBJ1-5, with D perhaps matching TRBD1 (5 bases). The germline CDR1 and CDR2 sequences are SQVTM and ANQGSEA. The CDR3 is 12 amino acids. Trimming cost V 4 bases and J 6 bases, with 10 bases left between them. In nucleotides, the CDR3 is TGCAGCGTTGCGACAGACGGTCAGCCCCAGCATTTT. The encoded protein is CSVATDGQPQHF.

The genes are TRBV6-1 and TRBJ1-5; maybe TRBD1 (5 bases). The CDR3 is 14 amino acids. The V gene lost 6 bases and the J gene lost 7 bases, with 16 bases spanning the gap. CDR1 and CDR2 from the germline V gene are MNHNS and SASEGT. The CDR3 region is CASSLGGVRQPQHF. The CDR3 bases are TGTGCCAGCAGCTTGGGGGGGGTACGGCAGCCCCAGCATTTT.

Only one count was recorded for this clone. As DNA, the CDR3 is TGTGCCAGCAGGCCCGTAGCCACTGAAGCTTTCTTT. The encoded protein is CASRPVATEAFF. The rearrangement uses TRBV6-6 and TRBJ1-1, with unresolved D. Per the germline V gene, CDR1 is MNHNY and CDR2 is SVGAGI (reference sequence). The V gene lost 6 bases and the J gene lost 4 bases, with 9 bases spanning the gap. The CDR3 totals 12 residues.

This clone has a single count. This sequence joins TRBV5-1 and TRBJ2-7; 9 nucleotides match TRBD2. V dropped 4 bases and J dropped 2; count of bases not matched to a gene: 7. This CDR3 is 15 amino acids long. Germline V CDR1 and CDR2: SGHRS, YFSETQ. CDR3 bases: TGCGCCAGCAGCCCTGGGGCGGGGGGGACCTACGAGCAGTACTTC. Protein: CASSPGAGGTYEQYF.

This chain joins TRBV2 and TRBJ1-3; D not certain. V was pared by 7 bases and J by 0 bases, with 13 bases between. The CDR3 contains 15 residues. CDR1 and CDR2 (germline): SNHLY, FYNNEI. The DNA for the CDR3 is TGTGCCAGCAAGGGAGTCTCAAGCTCTGGAAACACCATATATTTT. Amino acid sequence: CASKGVSSSGNTIYF. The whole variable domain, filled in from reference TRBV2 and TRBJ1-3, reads EPEVTQTPSHQVTQMGQEVILRCVPISNHLYFYWYRQILGQKVEFLVSFYNNEISEKSEIFDDQFSVERPDGSNFTLKIRSTKLEDSAMYFCASKGVSSSGNTIYFGEGSWLTVV.

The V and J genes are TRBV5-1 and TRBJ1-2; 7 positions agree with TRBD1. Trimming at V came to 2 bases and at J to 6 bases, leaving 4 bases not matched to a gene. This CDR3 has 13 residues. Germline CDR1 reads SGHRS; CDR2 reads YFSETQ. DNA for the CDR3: TGCGCCAGCAGCTTTGGCAGGGGGAATGGCTACACCTTC. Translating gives CASSFGRGNGYTF.

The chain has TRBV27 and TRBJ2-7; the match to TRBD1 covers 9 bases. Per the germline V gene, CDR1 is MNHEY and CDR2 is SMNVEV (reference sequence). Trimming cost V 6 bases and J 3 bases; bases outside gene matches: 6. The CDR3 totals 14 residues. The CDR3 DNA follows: TGTGCCAGCAGCGGCCCGGGACAGGGCTACGAGCAGTACTTC. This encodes CASSGPGQGYEQYF.

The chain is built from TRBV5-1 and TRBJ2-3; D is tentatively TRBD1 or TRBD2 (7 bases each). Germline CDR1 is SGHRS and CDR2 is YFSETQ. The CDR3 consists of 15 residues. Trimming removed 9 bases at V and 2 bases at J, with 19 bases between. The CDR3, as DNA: TGCGCCACCTCTCCAGGGGGGGGCTCCACAGATACGCAGTATTTT. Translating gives CATSPGGGSTDTQYF.

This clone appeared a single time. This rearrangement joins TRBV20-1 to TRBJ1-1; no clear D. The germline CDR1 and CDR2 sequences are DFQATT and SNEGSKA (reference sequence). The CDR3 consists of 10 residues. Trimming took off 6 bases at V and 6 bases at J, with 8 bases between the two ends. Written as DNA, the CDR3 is TGCAGTGCCCCGAGACCTGAAGCTTTCTTT. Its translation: CSAPRPEAFF.

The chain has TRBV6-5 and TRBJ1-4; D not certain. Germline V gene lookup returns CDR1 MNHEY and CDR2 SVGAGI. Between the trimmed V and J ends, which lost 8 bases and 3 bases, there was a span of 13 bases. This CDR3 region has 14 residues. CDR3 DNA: TGTGCCAGCGGCTATGGGTCGGCTAATGAAAAACTGTTTTTT. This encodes CASGYGSANEKLFF.